This T cell receptor (beta chain) was identified during a study of PD-L1 blockade in urothelial cancer. Overall study: Males with urothelial cancer arising in the bladder constituted about 85% of the roughly 29 patients. Blood analyses occurred 3 weeks (second dose) and 6 weeks post treatment start.

This table comes from immunoSEQ multiplex PCR, and its TCRdb copy is limited to in-frame clones, with some not included. The table lists 70,000 to 90,000 clones, approximately 87% of them singletons. This CDR3 spans 15 amino acids. J gave up 4 bases and V 4 bases, and 10 bases lay outside the gene matches. Germline V gene sequence: CDR1 SQVTM, CDR2 ANQGSEA. Documented time point: pretreatment peripheral blood. The sequence derives from a man in his sixties with urothelial cancer. The V gene is TRBV29-1, the J gene TRBJ1-1; the match to TRBD1 covers 9 bases. The sample consisted of PBMCs, taken around atezolizumab (anti-PD-L1) treatment. The CDR3 DNA reads TGCAGCGTTGGGGGGCGACAGGGGGTCGGCACTGAAGCTTTCTTT. Residues: CSVGGRQGVGTEAFF. Complete variable domain (other parts from reference TRBV29-1 and TRBJ1-1): SAVISQKPSRDICQRGTSLTIQCQVDSQVTMMFWYRQQPGQSLTLIATANQGSEATYESGFVIDKFPISRPNLTFSTLTVSNMSPEDSSIYLCSVGGRQGVGTEAFFGQGTRLTVV.